This T cell receptor beta chain derives from a study of identical twins. The study's findings and limits: Out-of-frame TCR alpha sharing in monozygotic twins exceeded recombination model predictions.

TCRdb analysed the 5' RACE reads with MiXCR anew, one entry per CDR3 protein. The data hold fewer than 900,000 distinct CDR3 sequences, with approximately 18% observed a single time. About this clonotype: What it recognizes is unknown.

Germline V lookup: CDR1 SGHTA, CDR2 FQGNSA. The length of the CDR3 is 14 residues. With 5 bases removed from V and 3 bases from J, the gap between germline ends came to 11 bases. A further study also used this sample, focusing on T cells expressing NK-cell markers.

The V and J genes are TRBV7-2 and TRBJ2-1; maybe TRBD2 (6 bases). Sequencing was carried out using PBMCs. This sequence originates from a woman between 18 and 29 years old in good health. CDR3 in amino acids: CASSPGLFYNEQFF. CDR3 DNA sequence: TGTGCCAGCAGCCCGGGACTCTTCTACAATGAGCAGTTCTTC.